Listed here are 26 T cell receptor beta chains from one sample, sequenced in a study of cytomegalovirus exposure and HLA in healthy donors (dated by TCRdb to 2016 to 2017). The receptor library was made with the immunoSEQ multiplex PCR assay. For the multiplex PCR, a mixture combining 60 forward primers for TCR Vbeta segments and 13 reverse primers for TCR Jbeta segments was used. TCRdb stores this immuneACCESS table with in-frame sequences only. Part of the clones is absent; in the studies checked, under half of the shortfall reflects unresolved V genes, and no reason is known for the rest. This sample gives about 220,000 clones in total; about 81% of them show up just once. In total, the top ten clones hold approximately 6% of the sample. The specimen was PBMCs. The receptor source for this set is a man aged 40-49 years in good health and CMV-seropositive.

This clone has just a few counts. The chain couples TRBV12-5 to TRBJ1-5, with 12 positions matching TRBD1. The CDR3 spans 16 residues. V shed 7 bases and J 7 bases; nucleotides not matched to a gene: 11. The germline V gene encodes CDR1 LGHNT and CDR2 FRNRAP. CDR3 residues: CASVGTGGLSGQPQHF. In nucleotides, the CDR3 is TGTGCTAGTGTTGGGACAGGGGGCTTATCTGGGCAGCCCCAGCATTTT.

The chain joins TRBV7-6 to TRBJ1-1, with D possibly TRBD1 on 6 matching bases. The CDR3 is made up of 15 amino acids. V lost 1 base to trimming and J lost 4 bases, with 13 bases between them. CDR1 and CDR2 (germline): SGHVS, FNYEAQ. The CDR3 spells CASSLGARGSTEAFF. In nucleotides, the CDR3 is TGTGCCAGCAGCTTAGGAGCCAGGGGTAGCACTGAAGCTTTCTTT.

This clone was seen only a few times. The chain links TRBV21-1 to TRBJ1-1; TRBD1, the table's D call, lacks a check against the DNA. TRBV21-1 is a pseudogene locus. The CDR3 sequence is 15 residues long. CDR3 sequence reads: CASSIQGLTNTEAFF. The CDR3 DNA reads TGTGCCAGCAGCATACAGGGGCTGACGAACACTGAAGCTTTCTTT.

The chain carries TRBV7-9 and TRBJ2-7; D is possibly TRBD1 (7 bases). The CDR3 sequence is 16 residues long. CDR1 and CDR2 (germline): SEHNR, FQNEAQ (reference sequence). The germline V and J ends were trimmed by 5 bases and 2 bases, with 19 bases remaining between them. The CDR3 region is CASSPPVAGQTYEQYF. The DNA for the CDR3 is TGTGCCAGCAGCCCACCAGTCGCGGGACAGACCTACGAGCAGTACTTC.

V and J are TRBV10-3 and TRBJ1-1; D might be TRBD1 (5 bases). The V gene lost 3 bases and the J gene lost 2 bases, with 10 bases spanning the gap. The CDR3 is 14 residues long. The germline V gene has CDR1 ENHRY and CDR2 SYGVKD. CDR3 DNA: TGTGCCATCAGTGAACAACAGGTTAACACTGAAGCTTTCTTT. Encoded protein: CAISEQQVNTEAFF.

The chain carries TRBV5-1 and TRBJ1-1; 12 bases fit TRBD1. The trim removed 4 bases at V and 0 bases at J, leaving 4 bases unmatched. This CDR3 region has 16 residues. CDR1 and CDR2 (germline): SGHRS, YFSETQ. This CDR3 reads CASSRDRGLLNTEAFF. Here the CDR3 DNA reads TGCGCCAGCAGCAGGGACAGGGGGCTACTGAACACTGAAGCTTTCTTT.

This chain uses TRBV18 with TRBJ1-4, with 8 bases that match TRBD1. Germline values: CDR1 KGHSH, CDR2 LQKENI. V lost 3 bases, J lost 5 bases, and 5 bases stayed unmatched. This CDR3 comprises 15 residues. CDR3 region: CASSPTRTGNEKLFF. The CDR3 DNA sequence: TGTGCCAGCTCACCGACACGGACAGGGAATGAAAAACTGTTTTTT.

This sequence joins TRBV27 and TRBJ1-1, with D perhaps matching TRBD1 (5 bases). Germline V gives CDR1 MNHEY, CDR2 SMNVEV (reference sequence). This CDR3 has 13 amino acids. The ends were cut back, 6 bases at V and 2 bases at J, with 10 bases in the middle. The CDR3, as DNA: TGTGCCAGCAGAAGTGGGGCTAACACTGAAGCTTTCTTT. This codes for CASRSGANTEAFF.

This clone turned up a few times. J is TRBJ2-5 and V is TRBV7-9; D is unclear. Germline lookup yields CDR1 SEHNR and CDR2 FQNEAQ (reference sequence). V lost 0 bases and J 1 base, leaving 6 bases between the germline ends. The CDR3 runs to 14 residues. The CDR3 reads CASSLAAGQETQYF. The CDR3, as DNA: TGTGCCAGCAGCTTAGCGGCTGGCCAAGAGACCCAGTACTTC.

The CDR3 is CASSLTGSTEAFF. DNA for the CDR3: TGTGCCAGCAGTCTTACAGGGAGCACTGAAGCTTTCTTT. V and J are TRBV27 and TRBJ1-1; D is possibly TRBD1 (6 bases). V dropped 5 bases and J dropped 4 bases, with 11 bases sitting between them. Germline CDR1 MNHEY, CDR2 SMNVEV (reference sequence). CDR3 length equals 13 residues.

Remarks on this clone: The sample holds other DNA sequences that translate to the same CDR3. CDR3 protein: CASSLSSGQGQPQHF. CDR3 DNA sequence: TGTGCCAGCAGTTTATCGTCGGGACAAGGGCAGCCCCAGCATTTT. This rearrangement joins TRBV27 to TRBJ1-5; D perhaps matches TRBD1 (6 bases). The CDR3 covers 15 residues. Looked up from germline, CDR1 is MNHEY and CDR2 is SMNVEV (reference sequence). The V end lost 0 bases, the J end lost 7 bases, and 13 bases lay between the germline ends.

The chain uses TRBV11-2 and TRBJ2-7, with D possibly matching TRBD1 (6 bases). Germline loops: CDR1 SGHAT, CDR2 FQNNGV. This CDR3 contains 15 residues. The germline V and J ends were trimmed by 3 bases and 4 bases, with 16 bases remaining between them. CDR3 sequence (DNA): TGTGCCAGCAGCTTGAAACAGGGTTACGGATACGAGCAGTACTTC. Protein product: CASSLKQGYGYEQYF.

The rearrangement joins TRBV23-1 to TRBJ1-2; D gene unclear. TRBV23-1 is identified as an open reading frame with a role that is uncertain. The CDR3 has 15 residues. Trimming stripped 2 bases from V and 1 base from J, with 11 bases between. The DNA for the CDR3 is TGCGCCAGCAGTCAAAGATTAAGCCTTAACTATGGCTACACCTTC. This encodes CASSQRLSLNYGYTF.

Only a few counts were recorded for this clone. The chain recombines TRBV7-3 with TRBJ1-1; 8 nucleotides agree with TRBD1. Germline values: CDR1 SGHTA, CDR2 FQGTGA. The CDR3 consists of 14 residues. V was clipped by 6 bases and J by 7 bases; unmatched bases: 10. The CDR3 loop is CASSRNQGAGEAFF. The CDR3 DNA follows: TGTGCCAGCAGTCGGAATCAGGGGGCGGGTGAAGCTTTCTTT.

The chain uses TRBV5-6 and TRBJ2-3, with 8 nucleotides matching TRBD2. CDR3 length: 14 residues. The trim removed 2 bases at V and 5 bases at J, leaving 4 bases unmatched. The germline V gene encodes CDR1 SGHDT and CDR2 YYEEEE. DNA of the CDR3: TGTGCCAGCAGCTTCGGGCTAGCGGGAGATACGCAGTATTTT. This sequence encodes CASSFGLAGDTQYF.

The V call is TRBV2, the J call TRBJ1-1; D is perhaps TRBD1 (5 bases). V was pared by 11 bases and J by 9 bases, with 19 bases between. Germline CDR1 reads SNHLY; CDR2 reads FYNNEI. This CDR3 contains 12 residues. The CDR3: CAAQARGTQAFF. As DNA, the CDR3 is TGTGCCGCCCAGGCTCGGGGGACGCAAGCTTTCTTT.

The CDR3 reads CASSLAVGDSSYEQYV. The CDR3 nucleotides read TGTGCCAGCAGCTTAGCGGTAGGCGATAGCTCCTACGAGCAGTACGTC. This rearrangement joins TRBV7-8 to TRBJ2-7; D is unresolved. Trimming left V 0 bases short and J 0 bases short, with 12 bases between. This CDR3 comprises 16 residues. CDR1 is SGHVS and CDR2 is FQNEAQ in the germline V gene.

Here the CDR3 reads CASSEWGGSTDTQYF. The CDR3 DNA sequence: TGTGCCAGCAGTGAGTGGGGAGGGAGCACAGATACGCAGTATTTT. This sequence joins TRBV2 and TRBJ2-3, with 7 bases aligning to TRBD2. This CDR3 is built from 15 residues. The junction had 3 bases not matched to a gene; V was cut back by 3 bases and J by 0 bases. Germline V gene sequence: CDR1 SNHLY, CDR2 FYNNEI. The full variable domain, with the rest looked up from reference TRBV2 and TRBJ2-3, is EPEVTQTPSHQVTQMGQEVILRCVPISNHLYFYWYRQILGQKVEFLVSFYNNEISEKSEIFDDQFSVERPDGSNFTLKIRSTKLEDSAMYFCASSEWGGSTDTQYFGPGTRLTVL.

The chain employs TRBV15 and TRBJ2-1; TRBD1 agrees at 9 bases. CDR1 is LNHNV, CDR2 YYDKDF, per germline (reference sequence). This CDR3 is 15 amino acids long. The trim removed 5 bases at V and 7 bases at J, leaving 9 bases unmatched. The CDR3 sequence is CATSEPGQGSNEQFF. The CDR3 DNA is TGTGCCACCAGCGAGCCGGGACAGGGTTCTAATGAGCAGTTCTTC.

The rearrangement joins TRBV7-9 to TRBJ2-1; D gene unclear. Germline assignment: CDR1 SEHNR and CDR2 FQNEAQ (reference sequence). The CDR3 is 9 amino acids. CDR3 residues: CSIDNEQFF. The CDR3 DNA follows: TGTTCTATCGACAATGAGCAGTTCTTC.

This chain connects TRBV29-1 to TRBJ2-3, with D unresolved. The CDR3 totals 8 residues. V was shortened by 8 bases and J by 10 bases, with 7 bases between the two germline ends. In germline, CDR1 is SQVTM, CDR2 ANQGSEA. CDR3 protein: CSPDSQYF. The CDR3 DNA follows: TGCAGCCCCGACTCGCAGTATTTT.

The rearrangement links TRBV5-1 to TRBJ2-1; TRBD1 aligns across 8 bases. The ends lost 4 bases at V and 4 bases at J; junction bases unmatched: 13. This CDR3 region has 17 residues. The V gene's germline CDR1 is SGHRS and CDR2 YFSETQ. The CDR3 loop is CASSPQGAAQGYNEQFF. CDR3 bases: TGCGCCAGCAGCCCCCAGGGGGCGGCCCAAGGATACAATGAGCAGTTCTTC.

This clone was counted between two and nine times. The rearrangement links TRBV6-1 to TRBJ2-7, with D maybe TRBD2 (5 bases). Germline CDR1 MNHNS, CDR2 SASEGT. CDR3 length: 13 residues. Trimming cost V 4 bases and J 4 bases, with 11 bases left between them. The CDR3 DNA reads TGTGCCAGCAGTGCCCCGGGGAGATACGAGCAGTACGTC. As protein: CASSAPGRYEQYV.

CDR3 DNA: TGTGCCACCAGCGACGGAGGTCTCTACGAGCAGTACGTC. Translation: CATSDGGLYEQYV. The chain uses TRBV15 and TRBJ2-7, with TRBD2 as a possible D gene (5 bases). The CDR3 consists of 13 residues. CDR1 and CDR2 (germline): LNHNV, YYDKDF (reference sequence). Deletions cut 5 bases from V and 3 bases from J, with 11 bases between.

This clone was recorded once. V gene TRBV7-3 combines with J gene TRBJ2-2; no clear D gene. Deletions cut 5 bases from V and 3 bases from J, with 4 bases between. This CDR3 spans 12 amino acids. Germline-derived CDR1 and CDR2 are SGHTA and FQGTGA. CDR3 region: CASSQYTGELFF. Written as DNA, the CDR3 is TGTGCCAGCAGCCAGTACACCGGGGAGCTGTTTTTT.

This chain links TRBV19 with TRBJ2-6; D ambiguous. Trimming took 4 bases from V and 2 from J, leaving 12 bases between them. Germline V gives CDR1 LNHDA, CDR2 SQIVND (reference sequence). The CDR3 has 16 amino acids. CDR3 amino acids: CASSTSTVAGANVLTF. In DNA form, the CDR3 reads TGTGCCAGTAGTACCTCCACAGTAGCTGGGGCCAACGTCCTGACTTTC.